This T cell receptor (beta chain) originates from a study of blood T cell repertoires in COVID-19. Whole-study context: Whether acute or convalescent, the COVID-19 samples came from the United States, Italy and Spain. The analysed material was cDNA or gDNA that came from T cells, B-cell-depleted T cells, or PBMCs.

The CDR3 is 15 residues long. Germline lookup yields CDR1 MGHRA and CDR2 YSYEKL. Trimming took 0 bases from V and 1 from J, leaving 9 bases between them. As processed by the authors: Quantification of nucleated cells was approximated via reference gene primer amplification. The protocol was immunoSEQ multiplex PCR, while the TCRdb copy is restricted to in-frame clones and leaves out a portion. V, J and clone size are those of that table, while D and trimming were read from the DNA. This table holds 77,000 or so clones, roughly 70% found once. The sequencing input was peripheral blood. This chain joins TRBV4-1 and TRBJ1-1; D remains unclear. The receptor's source is a human donor with acute or convalescent COVID-19. The donor label of this sample is uncertain. The CDR3 protein is CASSQEPGKNTEAFF. The DNA of the CDR3 is TGCGCCAGCAGCCAAGAACCAGGCAAGAACACTGAAGCTTTCTTT.